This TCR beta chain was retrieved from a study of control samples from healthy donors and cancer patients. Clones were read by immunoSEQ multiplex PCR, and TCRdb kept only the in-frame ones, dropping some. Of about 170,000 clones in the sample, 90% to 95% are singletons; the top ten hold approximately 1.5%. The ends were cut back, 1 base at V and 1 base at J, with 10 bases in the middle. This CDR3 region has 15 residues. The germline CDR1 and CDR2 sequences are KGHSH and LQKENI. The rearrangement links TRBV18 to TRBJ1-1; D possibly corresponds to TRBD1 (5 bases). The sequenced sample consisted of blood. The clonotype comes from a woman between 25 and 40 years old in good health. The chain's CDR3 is CASSPRVGQNTEAFF. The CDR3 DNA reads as TGTGCCAGCTCACCACGAGTTGGACAGAACACTGAAGCTTTCTTT.